The 12 T cell receptor beta chains presented below share a single source sample, sequenced in a study of cytomegalovirus exposure and HLA in healthy donors. The primer mix had 60 Vbeta and 13 Jbeta primers. The data were produced by immunoSEQ multiplex PCR, yet TCRdb's version contains in-frame clones alone and is incomplete. The data contain some 150,000 clones, around 60% of them singletons. Material: PBMCs. Source of these receptors: a woman in her fifties or sixties in good health and CMV-seropositive.

The chain has TRBV7-2 and TRBJ2-5; possibly TRBD2 for D (6 bases). This CDR3 has 17 amino acids. The V end was cut by 5 bases, the J end by 4 bases, with 23 bases between. The germline V gene has CDR1 SGHTA and CDR2 FQGNSA. The CDR3 region is CASSPQRTRGWGETQYF. CDR3 DNA sequence: TGTGCCAGCAGCCCACAGAGGACCCGGGGGTGGGGAGAGACCCAGTACTTC.

This chain links TRBV29-1 with TRBJ1-2; 9 nucleotides match TRBD1. This CDR3 contains 20 residues. J was trimmed by 2 bases and V by 5 bases; bases with no gene match: 24. Germline lookup yields CDR1 SQVTM and CDR2 ANQGSEA. The CDR3 DNA follows: TGCAGCGTTCTTGGATCGCGCCGTCGGGACAGGGACGGTACAAACTATGGCTACACCTTC. This codes for CSVLGSRRRDRDGTNYGYTF.

The chain employs TRBV7-8 and TRBJ2-7; TRBD1 is a possible D gene (8 bases). Germline values: CDR1 SGHVS, CDR2 FQNEAQ. The CDR3 covers 15 residues. With 5 bases removed from V and 4 bases from J, the gap between germline ends came to 18 bases. The CDR3 DNA is TGTGCCAGCAGCGGGAGGGACAGGAGAAGATACGAGCAGTACTTC. Its translation: CASSGRDRRRYEQYF.

This clone was counted between two and nine times. J is TRBJ1-1 and V is TRBV7-9; D is undetermined. The CDR3 has 11 residues. The V end lost 3 bases, the J end lost 6 bases, and 5 bases lay between the germline ends. The germline V gene has CDR1 SEHNR and CDR2 FQNEAQ (reference sequence). The CDR3: CASSFLSEAFF. The DNA for the CDR3 is TGTGCCAGCAGCTTTCTCTCTGAAGCTTTCTTT.

The gene calls are TRBV28 and TRBJ2-2; D may be TRBD1 (6 bases). This CDR3 is 15 amino acids long. Germline CDR1 MDHEN, CDR2 SYDVKM. V was trimmed by 8 bases and J by 0 bases, leaving 13 bases between them. The CDR3 region has the DNA TGTGCCAGCCTCGTTGGGGGCACGAACACCGGGGAGCTGTTTTTT. This encodes CASLVGGTNTGELFF.

The V call is TRBV28, the J call TRBJ1-5, with D tentatively TRBD1 (5 bases). V was trimmed by 4 bases and J by 0 bases, leaving 16 bases between them. Germline-derived CDR1 and CDR2 are MDHEN and SYDVKM. CDR3 size: 17 residues. CDR3 amino acids: CASSSPRTRNSNQPQHF. DNA of the CDR3: TGTGCCAGCAGTTCCCCCAGGACACGTAATAGCAATCAGCCCCAGCATTTT.

The V and J genes are TRBV19 and TRBJ1-3, with 11 bases lining up with TRBD1. With 8 bases clipped from V and 2 bases from J, the junction kept 2 bases outside the gene matches. This CDR3 spans 14 amino acids. The V gene's germline CDR1 is LNHDA and CDR2 SQIVND (reference sequence). The CDR3 region has the DNA TGTGCCAGTGGACAGGGGGCGGCTGGAAACACCATATATTTT. It encodes CASGQGAAGNTIYF.

The J gene is TRBJ2-3, the V gene TRBV15; 14 bases align to TRBD2. CDR1 and CDR2 (germline): LNHNV, YYDKDF (reference sequence). CDR3 length equals 18 residues. Trimming took 0 bases from V and 6 from J; bases not matched to a gene: 8. The CDR3: CATSRDRGLAGGKDTQYF. CDR3 nucleotides: TGTGCCACCAGCAGAGATCGAGGACTAGCGGGAGGAAAGGATACGCAGTATTTT.

Here the CDR3 reads CASRVDRGPYGYTF. The CDR3 DNA is TGTGCCAGCAGGGTGGACAGGGGGCCCTATGGCTACACCTTC. The V and J genes are TRBV28 and TRBJ1-2; the match to TRBD1 covers 11 bases. V lost 6 bases and J lost 4; bases outside the gene matches: 4. Per the germline V gene, CDR1 is MDHEN and CDR2 is SYDVKM. CDR3 length: 14 residues.

The rearrangement links TRBV7-2 to TRBJ2-5; maybe TRBD1 (6 bases). V was pared by 1 base and J by 2 bases, with 11 bases between. The germline V gene has CDR1 SGHTA and CDR2 FQGNSA. The CDR3 length is 15 residues. CDR3 DNA sequence: TGTGCCAGCAGCTTAGGGGGGACATGGCAAGAGACCCAGTACTTC. Its protein is CASSLGGTWQETQYF.

The table lists this clone with a count of one. The chain uses TRBV10-1 and TRBJ2-7; TRBD1 aligns across 8 bases. Germline V CDR1 and CDR2: WNHNN, SYGVQD (reference sequence). This CDR3 is built from 14 residues. J was trimmed by 5 bases and V by 10 bases; bases with no gene match: 13. Here the CDR3 DNA reads TGCGCCATTACTTCCCGGACAGGGAGCGACGAGCAGTACTTC. It encodes CAITSRTGSDEQYF.

The CDR3 region has the DNA TGTGCCAGCAGAAGGGAGGGGCGAAGCTCTGGAAACACCATATATTTT. Translation gives CASRREGRSSGNTIYF. This chain joins TRBV2 and TRBJ1-3, with D possibly matching TRBD1 (5 bases). The V end was cut by 6 bases, the J end by 0 bases, with 15 bases between. Germline V gene sequence: CDR1 SNHLY, CDR2 FYNNEI. There are 16 residues in the CDR3.